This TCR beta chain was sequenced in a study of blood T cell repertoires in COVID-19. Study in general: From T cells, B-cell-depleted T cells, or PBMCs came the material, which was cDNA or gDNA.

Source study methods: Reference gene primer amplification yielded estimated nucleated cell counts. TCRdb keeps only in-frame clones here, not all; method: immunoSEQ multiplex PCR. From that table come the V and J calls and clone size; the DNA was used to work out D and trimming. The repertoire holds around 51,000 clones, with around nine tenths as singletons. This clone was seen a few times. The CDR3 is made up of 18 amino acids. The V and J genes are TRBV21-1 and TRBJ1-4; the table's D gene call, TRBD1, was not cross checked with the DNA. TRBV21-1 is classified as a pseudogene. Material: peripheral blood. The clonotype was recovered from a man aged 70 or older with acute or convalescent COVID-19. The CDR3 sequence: CASSKSRTGDSTNEKLFF. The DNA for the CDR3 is TGTGCCAGCAGCAAAAGTAGGACAGGGGACTCAACTAATGAAAAACTGTTTTTT.